Listed here are 18 T cell receptor beta chains from one sample, sequenced in a study of PD-1 blockade in classical Hodgkin lymphoma. Some clones are missing from TCRdb's copy, which holds only in-frame ones; the method was immunoSEQ multiplex PCR. The repertoire includes around 25,000 clones, roughly 89% of them detected once, and about 1.8% sits in the top ten. Every one of the patients relapsed after autologous stem cell transplantation (brentuximab vedotin exposure was variable). Purification of CD4+ T cells from thawed PBMCs was performed via magnetic negative selection. The specimen was CD4+ T cells from blood, collected at baseline. The receptors here all came from a human donor with classical Hodgkin lymphoma.

This rearrangement joins TRBV5-8 to TRBJ2-1, with 7 bases matching TRBD2. J gave up 10 bases and V 4 bases, and 5 bases lay outside the gene matches. The germline gives CDR1 SGHTS, CDR2 YDEGEE. The CDR3 sequence is 12 residues long. The DNA for the CDR3 is TGTGCCAGCAGCCGGTGGGGGGGGGAGCAGTTCTTC. It is translated as CASSRWGGEQFF.

By share, this clone counts as medium-sized. The V call is TRBV27, the J call TRBJ1-4; D perhaps matches TRBD1 (6 bases). V was cut by 3 bases and J by 8 bases, with 19 bases left in between. Germline loops: CDR1 MNHEY, CDR2 SMNVEV (reference sequence). This CDR3 is built from 16 residues. CDR3 loop: CASSFNRDTQREKLFF. CDR3 DNA sequence: TGTGCCAGCAGTTTCAACCGGGACACCCAAAGGGAAAAACTGTTTTTT.

This rearrangement joins TRBV5-4 to TRBJ1-2; 7 bases are shared with TRBD1. The CDR3 totals 14 residues. V lost 4 bases and J lost 6; bases outside the gene matches: 9. In germline, CDR1 is SGHNT, CDR2 YYREEE (reference sequence). The CDR3 loop is CASSTRTGLDGYTF. The CDR3 nucleotides are TGTGCCAGCAGCACCCGGACAGGATTGGATGGCTACACCTTC.

The chain couples TRBV12-5 to TRBJ1-1; D remains ambiguous. The germline V gene has CDR1 LGHNT and CDR2 FRNRAP. The CDR3 sequence is 13 residues long. V was shortened by 2 bases and J by 5 bases, with 9 bases between the two germline ends. CDR3 sequence: CASGLTGRTEAFF. CDR3 DNA: TGTGCTAGTGGTTTGACTGGGAGGACTGAAGCTTTCTTT. Using reference TRBV12-5 and TRBJ1-1 for the parts outside the CDR3, the full variable domain is DARVTQTPRHKVTEMGQEVTMRCQPILGHNTVFWYRQTMMQGLELLAYFRNRAPLDDSGMPKDRFSAEMPDATLATLKIQPSEPRDSAVYFCASGLTGRTEAFFGQGTRLTVV.

The chain combines TRBV30 with TRBJ1-6; D not resolved. This CDR3 is 13 amino acids long. CDR1 and CDR2 (germline): GTSNPN, SVGIG (reference sequence). V shed 0 bases and J shed 7 bases, with 7 bases lying between them. CDR3 coding DNA: TGTGCCTGGAGTGTACGTGAGAATTCACCCCTCCACTTT. This sequence encodes CAWSVRENSPLHF.

The chain links TRBV6-1 to TRBJ1-2; TRBD1 is a possible D gene (5 bases). The CDR3 is made up of 14 amino acids. Between the trimmed V and J ends, which lost 1 base and 2 bases, there was a span of 8 bases. Germline CDR1 is MNHNS and CDR2 is SASEGT. CDR3 coding DNA: TGTGCCAGCAGTGAAGGAGGGGCCAACTATGGCTACACCTTC. It translates to CASSEGGANYGYTF.

V and J are TRBV9 and TRBJ1-6, with a tentative D call TRBD1 (5 bases). CDR3 length equals 13 residues. Germline CDR1 reads SGDLS; CDR2 reads YYNGEE. The V gene lost 4 bases and the J gene lost 8 bases, with 10 bases spanning the gap. CDR3 in amino acids: CASSQGPDSPLHF. The CDR3 region has the DNA TGTGCCAGCAGCCAGGGACCGGATTCACCCCTCCACTTT.

The chain's CDR3 is CASSKDPDTEAFF. CDR3 nucleotides: TGTGCCAGTAGCAAAGACCCTGACACTGAAGCTTTCTTT. The chain carries TRBV19 and TRBJ1-1; the D is unclear. CDR1 and CDR2 from the germline V gene are LNHDA and SQIVND (reference sequence). This CDR3 is 13 amino acids long. Trimming stripped 6 bases from V and 3 bases from J, with 11 bases between.

The CDR3 DNA reads as TGTGCCAGCAGCTTCCAGGGCACAGATACGCAGTATTTT. It encodes CASSFQGTDTQYF. This rearrangement joins TRBV7-2 to TRBJ2-3; unclear D gene. V was pared by 3 bases and J by 1 base, with 5 bases between. This CDR3 spans 13 amino acids. From germline, CDR1 is SGHTA and CDR2 FQGNSA. Variable domain in full (rest from reference TRBV7-2 and TRBJ2-3): GAGVSQSPSNKVTEKGKDVELRCDPISGHTALYWYRQSLGQGLEFLIYFQGNSAPDKSGLPSDRFSAERTGGSVSTLTIQRTQQEDSAVYLCASSFQGTDTQYFGPGTRLTVL.

The chain combines TRBV7-7 with TRBJ1-5; D is possibly TRBD1 (6 bases). CDR1 is SSHAT, CDR2 FNYEAQ, per germline (reference sequence). This CDR3 comprises 15 residues. V lost 8 bases, J lost 3 bases, and 17 bases lay in between. The CDR3 sequence: CASFPYRVDNQPQHF. The CDR3 coding sequence is TGTGCCAGCTTCCCCTACAGGGTTGACAATCAGCCCCAGCATTTT.

This chain connects TRBV7-5 to TRBJ1-5. TRBV7-5 is designated a pseudogene. CDR3 length: 12 residues. CDR3 in DNA: TGTGCCAGCAGCTACGAAAATCAGCCCCAGCATTTT. Translating gives CASSYENQPQHF.

CDR3 sequence reads: CATSTGIAKNIQYF. The CDR3 DNA is TGTGCCACCTCGACAGGAATAGCCAAAAACATTCAGTACTTC. The chain links TRBV6-1 to TRBJ2-4; TRBD1 is a possible D gene (6 bases). V gave up 10 bases and J gave up 0 bases, with 13 bases separating them. Germline CDR1 reads MNHNS; CDR2 reads SASEGT. The CDR3 is made up of 14 amino acids.

The CDR3: CASSVDPGGLAGSTDTQYF. The CDR3 DNA follows: TGTGCCAGCAGCGTAGATCCCGGGGGACTAGCGGGGAGCACAGATACGCAGTATTTT. This sequence joins TRBV9 and TRBJ2-3; TRBD2 matches at 13 bases. Germline V gene data show CDR1 as SGDLS and CDR2 as YYNGEE. The junction had 7 bases not matched to a gene; V was cut back by 0 bases and J by 0 bases. The CDR3 is 19 residues long.

V usage is TRBV7-7 and J usage is TRBJ2-5, with D possibly TRBD1 on 7 matching bases. The CDR3 extends over 15 amino acids. Germline CDR1 and CDR2: SSHAT and FNYEAQ (reference sequence). V was cut by 5 bases and J by 2 bases, with 15 bases left in between. The CDR3 DNA follows: TGTGCCAGCAGCCCAGGGGGGACTCCTCAAGAGACCCAGTACTTC. Translated: CASSPGGTPQETQYF.

V is TRBV6-1 and J is TRBJ1-4; a possible D gene is TRBD1 (6 bases). Looked up from germline, CDR1 is MNHNS and CDR2 is SASEGT. The CDR3 has 15 residues. V lost 6 bases and J lost 3, with 14 bases in between. This chain's CDR3 is CASSNQDSPNEKLFF. CDR3 nucleotides: TGTGCCAGCAGCAATCAGGACAGCCCTAATGAAAAACTGTTTTTT.

This chain connects TRBV5-1 to TRBJ2-3; the match to TRBD1 covers 10 bases. CDR3 size: 15 residues. Germline V lookup: CDR1 SGHRS, CDR2 YFSETQ. Losses at the gene ends were 4 bases for V and 8 bases for J; bases not matched to a gene: 10. The CDR3 sequence is CASSTTGGEGSTQYF. CDR3 coding DNA: TGCGCCAGCAGCACGACAGGGGGCGAGGGGAGTACGCAGTATTTT.

The chain combines TRBV2 with TRBJ2-5; 12 bases map to TRBD2. The CDR3 has 16 amino acids. V was pared by 7 bases and J by 0 bases, with 6 bases of the junction left unmatched. Germline loops: CDR1 SNHLY, CDR2 FYNNEI. CDR3: CASTKRLAGDQETQYF. The CDR3 bases are TGTGCCAGCACAAAGAGACTAGCGGGGGACCAAGAGACCCAGTACTTC.

The chain joins TRBV7-2 to TRBJ2-7; no reliable D call. There are 14 residues in the CDR3. Germline loops: CDR1 SGHTA, CDR2 FQGNSA. V shed 0 bases and J shed 3 bases, with 9 bases lying between them. CDR3 nucleotide sequence: TGTGCCAGCAGCTTAGCGCGCCATGACTACGAGCAGTACTTC. Its protein is CASSLARHDYEQYF.